Sequencing of this T cell receptor (beta chain) was carried out in a study of patients and donors after allogeneic stem cell transplantation (dated by TCRdb to between 2020 and 2021). The method was RT-PCR. Sequenced using a NextSeq 550. TCRdb reran the public reads through fastp at Q25 and MiXCR, keeping productive beta chains. Rows are combined by CDR3 protein, so each entry shows the most common genes and DNA. The table for this sample lists 920,000 or so distinct CDR3 sequences; under 20% of them were counted only once. The ten largest clones add up to around 6% of the sample. Details on this clonotype: It lacks a known antigen. No base quality information exists; no much larger clone differs at one position.

The material sequenced was blood, either unsorted or a sorted T cell fraction (not recorded which). The TCR sequence derives from a human donor who was either an allogeneic HSCT recipient or a stem cell or donor lymphocyte infusion donor (not recorded which). It is not recorded whose cells these are; they may come from a transplant donor.

The nucleotides read TGCGCCAGCAGCTTGGATACTATTAGCTCGCAGTACTTC. This is translated as CASSLDTISSQYF. Recombination joined TRBV5-1 with TRBJ2-7, with the D gene too uncertain to name. The CDR3, from cysteine to phenylalanine, totals 13 residues. CDR3 DNA is the only sequence kept; it has 39 bases, read in frame from the first base. CDR1 SGHRS and CDR2 YFSETQ are derived from the germline V gene. V was cut back by 0 bases and J by 9 bases, leaving a gap of 13 bases between them.